This is a list of T cell receptor beta chains from one sample in a study of shared clonotypes between healthy human individuals. Data came from immunoSEQ multiplex PCR; TCRdb stores just in-frame clones and leaves some out. Of around 1,900,000 clones listed, 93% are singletons. Sequenced sample: naive CD8+ T cells from PBMCs. The receptors derive from a man between 18 and 35 years old in good health. Some clones in this sample may be carry-over from other donors' samples. The CDR3 runs from the conserved cysteine through the conserved F or W. D genes are given only for firm matches. Expanded clones get a size class; other rows say once, few or many, or leave the size out.

cdr3_nt	cdr3_aa	d_call	v_call	cdr3_length	j_call	clone_size
TGTGCCAGCAGCTCATTTGGACAGGGAGCCCCTGGGGCCAACGTCCTGACTTTC	CASSSFGQGAPGANVLTF	TRBD1	TRBV9	18	TRBJ2-6	.
TGTGCCAGTAGAAACATGGCAGGTAACACTGAAGCTTTCTTT	CASRNMAGNTEAFF	.	TRBV19	14	TRBJ1-1	.
TGTGCCAGCAGCTTCCGGGAGCGTCGGGAGACCCAGTACTTC	CASSFRERRETQYF	.	TRBV7-9	14	TRBJ2-5	.
TGTGCCACCAGCAGAGAGGAGGACACTGAAGCTTTCTTT	CATSREEDTEAFF	.	TRBV15	13	TRBJ1-1	.
TGTGCCAGCAGCTTGGGACAGGGTTTCGTCGAGCAGTACTTC	CASSLGQGFVEQYF	TRBD1	TRBV13	14	TRBJ2-7	.
TGTGCCAGCAGTTTGCCAGGGAACACTGAAGCTTTCTTT	CASSLPGNTEAFF	.	TRBV27	13	TRBJ1-1	.
TGTGCCAGCAGCCCCCAGACAGGGGACATTCAGTACTTC	CASSPQTGDIQYF	TRBD1	TRBV28	13	TRBJ2-4	.
TGTGCCAGCAGTTTTAGACAGGGACTTCAGCCCCAGCATTTT	CASSFRQGLQPQHF	TRBD1	TRBV28	14	TRBJ1-5	.
TGTGCCAGCAGCTTTGCCCAGGGGACCCAGTCCTACGAGCAGTACTTC	CASSFAQGTQSYEQYF	.	TRBV7-9	16	TRBJ2-7	.
TGTGCCAGCAGTCCGACCACTGGACGACCTTCCCGGGAGCTGTTTTTT	CASSPTTGRPSRELFF	.	TRBV27	16	TRBJ2-2	.
TGTGCCAGTAGTGCCGAAGCAGGGTACGTTATAGAGCAGTACTTC	CASSAEAGYVIEQYF	.	TRBV19	15	TRBJ2-7	.
TGTGCCAGCAGTTTATCTCACGGGAGGCGGGAGGAGACCTACGAGCAGTACTTC	CASSLSHGRREETYEQYF	TRBD2	TRBV27	18	TRBJ2-7	.
TGCGCCAGCGGCGTAACGACAGGGGAATTGGACGAGCAGTACTTC	CASGVTTGELDEQYF	TRBD1	TRBV5-1	15	TRBJ2-7	.
TGTGCCAGTAGACTAGGGGGCATGTACTTTCAGCCCCAGCATTTT	CASRLGGMYFQPQHF	TRBD1	TRBV19	15	TRBJ1-5	.
TGTGCCAGCTCACCGACCACAGATACGCAGTATTTT	CASSPTTDTQYF	.	TRBV18	12	TRBJ2-3	.
TGTGCCAGCAGCGTAGCTGGGGGCTCCTACAATGAGCAGTTCTTC	CASSVAGGSYNEQFF	.	TRBV9	15	TRBJ2-1	once
TGTGCCAGCAGCTTAGACCGGGTTGAGCAGTTCTTC	CASSLDRVEQFF	.	TRBV11-1	12	TRBJ2-1	.
TGTGCCAGCAGCGTCCGGGACAGGGGATCCGGGGCCAACGTCCTGACTTTC	CASSVRDRGSGANVLTF	TRBD1	TRBV9	17	TRBJ2-6	.
TGTGCCTCCCCCGGAGGCCAAGAGACCCAGTACTTC	CASPGGQETQYF	.	TRBV10-3	12	TRBJ2-5	.
TGTGCCAGCAGACTTGACAGTTCCCAGCCCCAGCATTTT	CASRLDSSQPQHF	.	TRBV27	13	TRBJ1-5	.
TGTGCCAGTAGTCCCCGTGGGACAGGGATTCTCGATACGCAGTATTTT	CASSPRGTGILDTQYF	TRBD1	TRBV19	16	TRBJ2-3	.
TGTGCCAGCCGGGAAGGGAACACTGAAGCTTTCTTT	CASREGNTEAFF	.	TRBV6-5	12	TRBJ1-1	once
TGTGCCAGCAGGGTAGGGACAGTTGGGTACAATGAGCAGTTCTTC	CASRVGTVGYNEQFF	TRBD1	TRBV27	15	TRBJ2-1	.
TGTGCCAGCAGTTTATGGGGAGGGCAAGAGACCCAGTACTTC	CASSLWGGQETQYF	TRBD2	TRBV27	14	TRBJ2-5	.
TGTGCCAGCAGCTCCGGGACTAGCGGGATAACAGATACGCAGTATTTT	CASSSGTSGITDTQYF	TRBD2	TRBV11-2	16	TRBJ2-3	.
TGTGCCAGCAGCACCCCCTGGGGAAACACCATATATTTT	CASSTPWGNTIYF	.	TRBV5-5	13	TRBJ1-3	.
TGTGCCAGCACCCCCAGGGACACAGATACGCAGTATTTT	CASTPRDTDTQYF	.	TRBV7-3	13	TRBJ2-3	.
TGCGCCAGCAGCCCCCGGGACCACAAGGAGACCCAGTACTTC	CASSPRDHKETQYF	.	TRBV4-1	14	TRBJ2-5	once
TGTGCCAGCAGTTCCTTGGGTACCTCTGGAAACACCATATATTTT	CASSSLGTSGNTIYF	.	TRBV7-6	15	TRBJ1-3	.
TGTGCCAGCAGCCGAAGGACAGTACAAGAGACCCAGTACTTC	CASSRRTVQETQYF	.	TRBV27	14	TRBJ2-5	.
TGTGCCAGCAGCTTAGCCCTGCCTACCGGGGAGCTGTTTTTT	CASSLALPTGELFF	.	TRBV7-8	14	TRBJ2-2	.
TGTGCCAGCAGCCCGGTGGGCAATGAGCAGTTCTTC	CASSPVGNEQFF	.	TRBV11-2	12	TRBJ2-1	.
TGTGCCAGCAGCCCTGGCGGGGTCTCCTACGAGCAGTACTTC	CASSPGGVSYEQYF	.	TRBV5-6	14	TRBJ2-7	.
TGTGCCAGTAGTCCTTCAGGGGTTGGCTACACCTTC	CASSPSGVGYTF	.	TRBV19	12	TRBJ1-2	.
TGCGCCAGCAGCGAGGGTAGACCCTACGAGCAGTACTTC	CASSEGRPYEQYF	.	TRBV4-1	13	TRBJ2-7	.
TGTGCCAGCAGCTTACCGGGTGAGCAGTTCTTC	CASSLPGEQFF	.	TRBV7-9	11	TRBJ2-1	.
TGTGCCAGCAGTTTGCCCGCAACTAGCGGTCCATTCCTCTACGAGCAGTACTTC	CASSLPATSGPFLYEQYF	TRBD2	TRBV28	18	TRBJ2-7	.
TGTGCCAGCAGCGACAGGGGCGGCAAAAACATTCAGTACTTC	CASSDRGGKNIQYF	TRBD1	TRBV7-3	14	TRBJ2-4	.
TGTGCCAGCAGCTTAGAAATCGGGGTTGATGAGCAGTTCTTC	CASSLEIGVDEQFF	.	TRBV7-9	14	TRBJ2-1	once
TGTGCCAGCAGCCCACGGAGCGGCGCCCACACTGAAGCTTTCTTT	CASSPRSGAHTEAFF	.	TRBV9	15	TRBJ1-1	few
TGTGCCAGCAGCTTGAAACTAGCGGGAGGGCTTAGGTCCGGGGAGCTGTTTTTT	CASSLKLAGGLRSGELFF	TRBD2	TRBV7-2	18	TRBJ2-2	.
TGTGCCAGCAGCTTAGACAGAGCGGGGCTCGAGCAGTACTTC	CASSLDRAGLEQYF	TRBD2	TRBV7-9	14	TRBJ2-7	once
TGTGCCAGCGGTGGGTCCGGATGGAGGGAGCAGTACTTC	CASGGSGWREQYF	.	TRBV27	13	TRBJ2-7	.
TGTGCCAGCTCACCCCCGGCGGGGGTCGTGGAGACCCAGTACTTC	CASSPPAGVVETQYF	TRBD2	TRBV18	15	TRBJ2-5	.
TGTGCCAGCAGCGTAACAGGGGTAGATGAAAAACTGTTTTTT	CASSVTGVDEKLFF	TRBD1	TRBV9	14	TRBJ1-4	.
TGCGCCAGCAGCCAAATACCCTCCCCGCGTGGGCAAGAGACCCAGTACTTC	CASSQIPSPRGQETQYF	.	TRBV4-1	17	TRBJ2-5	.
TGTGCCAGCAGTATCGTCAGAAGTAATCAGCCCCAGCATTTT	CASSIVRSNQPQHF	.	TRBV6-5	14	TRBJ1-5	.
TGTGCCAGCCCGTTCCGCAGGGGATTAACCTACGAGCAGTACTTC	CASPFRRGLTYEQYF	.	TRBV27	15	TRBJ2-7	.